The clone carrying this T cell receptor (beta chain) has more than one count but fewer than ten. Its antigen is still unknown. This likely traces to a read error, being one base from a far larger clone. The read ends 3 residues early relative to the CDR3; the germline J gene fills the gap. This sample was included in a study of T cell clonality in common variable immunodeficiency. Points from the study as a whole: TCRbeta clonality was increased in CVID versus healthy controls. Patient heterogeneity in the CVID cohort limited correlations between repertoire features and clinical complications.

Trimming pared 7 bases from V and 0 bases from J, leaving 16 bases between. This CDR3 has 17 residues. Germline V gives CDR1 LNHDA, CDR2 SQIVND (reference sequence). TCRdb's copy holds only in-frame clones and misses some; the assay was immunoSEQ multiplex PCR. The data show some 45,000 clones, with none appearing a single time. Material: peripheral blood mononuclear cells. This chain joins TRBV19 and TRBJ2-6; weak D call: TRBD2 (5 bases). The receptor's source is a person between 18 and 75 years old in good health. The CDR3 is CASTTGRGYSGANVLTF. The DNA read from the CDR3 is TGTGCCAGTACTACCGGACGGGGATACTCTGGGGCCAACGTC.